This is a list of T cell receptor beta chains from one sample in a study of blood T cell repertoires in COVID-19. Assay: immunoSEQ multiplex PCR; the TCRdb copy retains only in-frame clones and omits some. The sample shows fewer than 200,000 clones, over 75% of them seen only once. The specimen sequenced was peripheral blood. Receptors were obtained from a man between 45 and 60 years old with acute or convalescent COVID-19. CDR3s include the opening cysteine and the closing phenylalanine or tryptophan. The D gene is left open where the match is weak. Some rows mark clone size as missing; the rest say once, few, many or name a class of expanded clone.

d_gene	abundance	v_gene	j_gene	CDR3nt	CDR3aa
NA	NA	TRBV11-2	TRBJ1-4	TGTGCCAGCAGCCCTTCCTACGAAAAACTGTTTTTT	CASSPSYEKLFF
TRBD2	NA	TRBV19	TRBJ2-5	TGTGCCAGTAGTCAACCGGGACTAGGTAACCAAGAGACCCAGTACTTC	CASSQPGLGNQETQYF
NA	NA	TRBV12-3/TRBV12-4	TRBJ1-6	TGTGCCAGCAGTTCAGGGGAGGGCCAGCCCCTCCACTTT	CASSSGEGQPLHF
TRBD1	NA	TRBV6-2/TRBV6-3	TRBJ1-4	TGTGCCAGCAGTTACCTCCGGGACAGGGACCAAAAACTGTTTTTT	CASSYLRDRDQKLFF
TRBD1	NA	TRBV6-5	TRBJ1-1	TGTGCCAGCAGCGGACAGGAGAACACTGAAGCTTTCTTT	CASSGQENTEAFF
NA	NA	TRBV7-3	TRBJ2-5	TGTGCCAGCAGCAACCCGACAGGTGAAGAGACCCAGTACTTC	CASSNPTGEETQYF
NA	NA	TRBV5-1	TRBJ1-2	TGCGCCAGCAGCCCCGGCTATGGCTACACCTTC	CASSPGYGYTF
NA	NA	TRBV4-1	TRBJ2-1	TGCGCCAGCAGCCAAACAGGGTGGTTGAATGAGCAGTTCTTC	CASSQTGWLNEQFF
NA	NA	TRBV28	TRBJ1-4	TGTGCCAGCAGCCCCGGCGGGGCCCGGAATGAAAAACTGTTTTTT	CASSPGGARNEKLFF
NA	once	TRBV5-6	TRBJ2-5	TGTGCCAGCAGTAAACAGGGAAATCAAGAGACCCAGTACTTC	CASSKQGNQETQYF
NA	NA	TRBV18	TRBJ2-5	TGTGCCAGCTCACCCTGGGAGCCGCATTTGGAGACCCAGTACTTC	CASSPWEPHLETQYF
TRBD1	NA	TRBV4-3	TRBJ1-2	TGCGCCAGCAGCCAATTTGGGACAGGCCTTTATGGCTACACCTTC	CASSQFGTGLYGYTF
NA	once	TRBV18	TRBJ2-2	TGTGCCAGCTCACGCGCGAACACCGGGGAGCTGTTTTTT	CASSRANTGELFF
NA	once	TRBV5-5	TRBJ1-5	TGTGCCAGCAGCTTGGACAGTTACTCTCAGCCCCAGCATTTT	CASSLDSYSQPQHF
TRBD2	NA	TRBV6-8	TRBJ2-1	TGTGCCAGCAGCGGGAGGATTTGTGAGCAGTTCTTC	CASSGRICEQFF
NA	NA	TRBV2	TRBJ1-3	TGTGCCAGCAGGCTACAGGGATCTGGAAACACCATATATTTT	CASRLQGSGNTIYF
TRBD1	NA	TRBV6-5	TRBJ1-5	TGTGCCAGCAGTAACCGGGACAGTCTTGCTCAGCCCCAGCATTTT	CASSNRDSLAQPQHF
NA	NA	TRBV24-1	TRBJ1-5	TGTGCCACCAGTGATTCCCAATCCAATCAGCCCCAGCATTTT	CATSDSQSNQPQHF
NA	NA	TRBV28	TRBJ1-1	TGTGCCAGCATCCCTCAGGGCTTTAACACTGAAGCTTTCTTT	CASIPQGFNTEAFF
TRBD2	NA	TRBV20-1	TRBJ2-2	TGCAGTGCTAGTATTGGCGGGGGGTCAAACACCGGGGAGCTGTTTTTT	CSASIGGGSNTGELFF
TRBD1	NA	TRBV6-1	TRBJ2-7	TGTGCCAGCAGTGACCTAGGGGGCGGCTACGAGCAGTACTTC	CASSDLGGGYEQYF
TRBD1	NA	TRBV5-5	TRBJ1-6	TGTGCCAGCAGCTGGAAGGGGGACAGTAATTCACCCCTCCACTTT	CASSWKGDSNSPLHF
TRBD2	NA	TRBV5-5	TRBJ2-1	TGTGCCAGCAGCTTGGGGCTAGCGGGGGGGCTCAATGAGCAGTTCTTC	CASSLGLAGGLNEQFF
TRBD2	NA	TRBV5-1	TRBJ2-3	TGCGCCAGCAGCTTGGGGAGTAGCGGGGGGGTAGATACGCAGTATTTT	CASSLGSSGGVDTQYF
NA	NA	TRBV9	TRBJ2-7	TGTGCCAGCAGCGCCGAGGATACCTACGAGCAGTACTTC	CASSAEDTYEQYF
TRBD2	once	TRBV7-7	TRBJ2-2	TGTGCCAGCAGCTTGGTAGCGGGAGGTACCGGGGAGCTGTTTTTT	CASSLVAGGTGELFF
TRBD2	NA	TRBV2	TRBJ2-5	TGTGCCAGCAGTGGGCCTAGCGGGATGCTACCCGAGACCCAGTACTTC	CASSGPSGMLPETQYF
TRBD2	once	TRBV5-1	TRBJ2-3	TGCGCCCGCAGCTTGGGTCCTAGCGGGGGGACGGGGGATACGCAGTATTTT	CARSLGPSGGTGDTQYF
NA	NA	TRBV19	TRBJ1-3	TGTGCCAGTAGCGACAGAGACTCTGGAAACACCATATATTTT	CASSDRDSGNTIYF
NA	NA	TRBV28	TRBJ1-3	TGTGCCAGCAGTTTAATACAGGGTGATGGAAACACCATATATTTT	CASSLIQGDGNTIYF
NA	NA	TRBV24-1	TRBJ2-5	TGTGCCACCAGTGATTTGTGGGCGGGCAAAGAGACCCAGTACTTC	CATSDLWAGKETQYF
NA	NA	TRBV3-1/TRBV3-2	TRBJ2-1	TGTGCCAGCAGCCACCCCGGAGGACCCTACAATGAGCAGTTCTTC	CASSHPGGPYNEQFF
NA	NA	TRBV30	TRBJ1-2	TGTGCCTGGAGTGCAAGAGACTATGGCTACACCTTC	CAWSARDYGYTF
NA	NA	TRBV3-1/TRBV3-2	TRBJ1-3	TGTGCCAGCAGCCCCCTCGAGGGCTACAGCGTATATTTT	CASSPLEGYSVYF
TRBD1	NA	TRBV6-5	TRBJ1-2	TGTGCCAGCAGTTACCCGCCGGGACAGGGGGCTTATGGCTACACCTTC	CASSYPPGQGAYGYTF
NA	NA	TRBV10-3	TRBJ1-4	TGTGCCATCAGTGCCTCAGGGAACTCTAATGAAAAACTGTTTTTT	CAISASGNSNEKLFF
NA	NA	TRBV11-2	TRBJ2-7	TGTGCCAGCAGCTACGACAGGCGAAGAGGCGAGCAGTACTTC	CASSYDRRRGEQYF
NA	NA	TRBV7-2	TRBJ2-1	TGTGCCAGCAGCCTGTCGTGGCAAACCTACAATGAGCAGTTCTTC	CASSLSWQTYNEQFF
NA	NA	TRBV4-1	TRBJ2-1	TGCGCCAGCAGCCAAGATCATGGGCAGGGCAATGAGCAGTTCTTC	CASSQDHGQGNEQFF
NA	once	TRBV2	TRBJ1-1	TGTGCCAGCGGGGACATAGCGAACACTGAAGCTTTCTTT	CASGDIANTEAFF
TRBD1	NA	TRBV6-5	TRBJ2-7	TGTGCCAGCAGTACAGGACAGGGGGCGTACGAGCAGTACTTC	CASSTGQGAYEQYF
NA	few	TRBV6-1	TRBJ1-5	TGTGCCAGCAGTGAAGGGCTTGGGGGCCAGCCCCAGCATTTT	CASSEGLGGQPQHF
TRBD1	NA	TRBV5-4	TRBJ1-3	TGTGCCAGCAGCTTTTGGGACAGGGCTGGAAACACCATATATTTT	CASSFWDRAGNTIYF
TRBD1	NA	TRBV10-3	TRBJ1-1	TGTGCCATCAGTGAGCCCGAAAGACAGGGGATGCACACTGAAGCTTTCTTT	CAISEPERQGMHTEAFF
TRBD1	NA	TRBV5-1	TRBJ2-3	TGCGCCAGCAGGCAGACAGGGGTCATCACAGATACGCAGTATTTT	CASRQTGVITDTQYF